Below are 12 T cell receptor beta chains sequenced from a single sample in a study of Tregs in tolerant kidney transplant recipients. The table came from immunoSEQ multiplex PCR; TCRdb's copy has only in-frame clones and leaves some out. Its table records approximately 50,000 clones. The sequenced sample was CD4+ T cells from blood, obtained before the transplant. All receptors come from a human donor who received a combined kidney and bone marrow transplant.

CDR3 loop: CASRLRQETQYF. CDR3 DNA (partial): TGTGCCAGCAGGTTGCGACAAGAGACC. The chain is built from TRBV2 and TRBJ2-5, with unresolved D. Coverage ceases 3 residues before the CDR3 finishes, and the germline J gene fills in the end. CDR1 is SNHLY, CDR2 FYNNEI, per germline. The germline V and J ends were trimmed by 6 bases and 2 bases, with 7 bases remaining between them. The CDR3 is made up of 12 amino acids. Based on the CDR3 plus reference TRBV2 and TRBJ2-5, the full variable domain is EPEVTQTPSHQVTQMGQEVILRCVPISNHLYFYWYRQILGQKVEFLVSFYNNEISEKSEIFDDQFSVERPDGSNFTLKIRSTKLEDSAMYFCASRLRQETQYFGPGTRLLVL.

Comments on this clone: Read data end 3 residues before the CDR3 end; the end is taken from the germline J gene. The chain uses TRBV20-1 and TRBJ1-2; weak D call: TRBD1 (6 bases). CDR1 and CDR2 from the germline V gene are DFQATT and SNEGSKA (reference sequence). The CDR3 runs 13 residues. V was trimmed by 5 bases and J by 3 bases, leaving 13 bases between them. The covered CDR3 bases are TGCAGTGCTTCTCAGGGGCTAGACTATGGC. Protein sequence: CSASQGLDYG. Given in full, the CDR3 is CSASQGLDYGYTF.

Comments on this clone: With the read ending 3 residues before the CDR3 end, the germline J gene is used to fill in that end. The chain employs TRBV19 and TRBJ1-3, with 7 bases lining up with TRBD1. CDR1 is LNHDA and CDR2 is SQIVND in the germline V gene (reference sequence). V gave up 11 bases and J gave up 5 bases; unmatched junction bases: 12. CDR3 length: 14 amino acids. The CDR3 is CAVGQLFGRNTIYF. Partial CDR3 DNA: TGTGCCGTGGGACAGCTATTCGGGAGAAACACC.

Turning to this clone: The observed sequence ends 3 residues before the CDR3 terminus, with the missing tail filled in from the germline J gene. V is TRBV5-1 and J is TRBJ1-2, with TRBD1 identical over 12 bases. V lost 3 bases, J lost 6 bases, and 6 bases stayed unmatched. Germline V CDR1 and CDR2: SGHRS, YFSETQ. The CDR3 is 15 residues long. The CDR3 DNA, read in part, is TGCGCCAGCAGCTCGGGGACAGGGGGCATGGATGGC. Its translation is CASSSGTGGMDG. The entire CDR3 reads CASSSGTGGMDGYTF.

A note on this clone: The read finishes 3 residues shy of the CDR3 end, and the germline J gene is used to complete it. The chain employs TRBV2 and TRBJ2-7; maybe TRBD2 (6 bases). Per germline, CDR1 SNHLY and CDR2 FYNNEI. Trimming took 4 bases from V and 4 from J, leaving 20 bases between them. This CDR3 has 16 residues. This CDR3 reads CASSVGGLAQQYEQYF. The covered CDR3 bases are TGTGCCAGCAGTGTGGGGGGACTTGCCCAACAATACGAG.

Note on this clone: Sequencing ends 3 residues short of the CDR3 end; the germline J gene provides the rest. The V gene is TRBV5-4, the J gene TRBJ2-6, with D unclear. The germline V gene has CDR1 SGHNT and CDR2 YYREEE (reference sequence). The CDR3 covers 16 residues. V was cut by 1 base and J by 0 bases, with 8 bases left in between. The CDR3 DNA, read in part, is TGTGCCAGCAGCTTGACAGTGATCTCTGGGGCCAACGTC. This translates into CASSLTVISGANV. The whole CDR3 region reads CASSLTVISGANVLTF.

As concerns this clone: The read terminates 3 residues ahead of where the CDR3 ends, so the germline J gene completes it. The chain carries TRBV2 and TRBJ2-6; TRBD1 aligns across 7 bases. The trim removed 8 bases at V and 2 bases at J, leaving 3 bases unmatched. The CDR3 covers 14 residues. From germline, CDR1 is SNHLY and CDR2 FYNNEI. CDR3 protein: CASGQEAGANVLTF. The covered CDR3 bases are TGTGCCAGCGGACAGGAGGCTGGGGCCAACGTC.

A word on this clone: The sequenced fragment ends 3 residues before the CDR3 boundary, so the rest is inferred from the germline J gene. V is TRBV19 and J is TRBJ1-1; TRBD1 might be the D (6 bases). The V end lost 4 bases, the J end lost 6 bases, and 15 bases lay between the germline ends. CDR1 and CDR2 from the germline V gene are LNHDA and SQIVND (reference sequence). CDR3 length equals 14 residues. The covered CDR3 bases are TGTGCCAGTAGTACAAAACAGGGATTTGCTGAA. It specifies CASSTKQGFAE. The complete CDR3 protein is CASSTKQGFAEAFF.

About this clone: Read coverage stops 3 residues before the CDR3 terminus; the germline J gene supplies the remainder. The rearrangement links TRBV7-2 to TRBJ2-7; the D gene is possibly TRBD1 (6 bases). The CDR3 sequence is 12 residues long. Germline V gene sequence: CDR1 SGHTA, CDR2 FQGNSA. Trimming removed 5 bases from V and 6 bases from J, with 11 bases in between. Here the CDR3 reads CASSPQGREQYF. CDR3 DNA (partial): TGTGCCAGCAGCCCACAGGGACGCGAG.

The CDR3 is CASSLPRTSNEQFF. Incomplete CDR3 DNA: TGTGCCAGTAGTCTCCCTAGGACTAGTAATGAG. The chain links TRBV19 to TRBJ2-1, with 7 bases identical to TRBD2. Read coverage stops 3 residues before the CDR3 terminus; the germline J gene supplies the remainder. The CDR3 extends over 14 amino acids. Germline loops: CDR1 LNHDA, CDR2 SQIVND (reference sequence). Unmatched junction bases numbered 8, after V lost 5 bases and J lost 7 bases. The full variable domain, its missing parts supplied by reference TRBV19 and TRBJ2-1, is DGGITQSPKYLFRKEGQNVTLSCEQNLNHDAMYWYRQDPGQGLRLIYYSQIVNDFQKGDIAEGYSVSREKKESFPLTVTSAQKNPTAFYLCASSLPRTSNEQFFGPGTRLTVL.

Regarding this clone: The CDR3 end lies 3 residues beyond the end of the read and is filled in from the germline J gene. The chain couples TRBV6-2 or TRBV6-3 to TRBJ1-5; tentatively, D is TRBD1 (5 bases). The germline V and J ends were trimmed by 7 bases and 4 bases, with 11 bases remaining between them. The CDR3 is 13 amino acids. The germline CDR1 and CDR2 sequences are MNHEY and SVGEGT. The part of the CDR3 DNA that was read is TGTGCCAGCACGGTCCAGGGAAATCAGCCC. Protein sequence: CASTVQGNQP. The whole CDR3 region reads CASTVQGNQPQHF.

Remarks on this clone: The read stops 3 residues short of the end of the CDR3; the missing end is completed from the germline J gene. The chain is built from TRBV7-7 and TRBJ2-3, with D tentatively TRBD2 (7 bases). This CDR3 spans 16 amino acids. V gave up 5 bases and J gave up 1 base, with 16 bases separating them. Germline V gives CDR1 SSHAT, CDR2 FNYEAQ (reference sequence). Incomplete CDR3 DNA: TGTGCCAGCAGCCCCGGGGGCGGGGGTGGCACAGATACG. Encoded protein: CASSPGGGGGTDT. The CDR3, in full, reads CASSPGGGGGTDTQYF.